This TCR beta chain was profiled in a study of spatial heterogeneity in lung cancer. The CDR3 contains 12 residues. V gave up 3 bases and J gave up 3 bases, with 8 bases separating them. CDR1 is DFQATT, CDR2 SNEGSKA, per germline (reference sequence). Noted time point: sample taken at primary tumor resection. This clonotype was observed at least ten times. TCRdb reprocessed the 5' RACE reads via MiXCR and lists one record per CDR3 protein. The profile shows about 38,000 distinct CDR3 sequences, approximately 5.5% of them singletons. The sample in question was PBMCs, obtained at surgery. The sequence was obtained from a female donor with early-stage non-small cell lung cancer. V usage is TRBV20-1 and J usage is TRBJ1-1; D not resolved. CDR3 region: CSASRWDTEAFF. The CDR3 DNA follows: TGCAGTGCTAGTCGCTGGGACACTGAAGCTTTCTTT.